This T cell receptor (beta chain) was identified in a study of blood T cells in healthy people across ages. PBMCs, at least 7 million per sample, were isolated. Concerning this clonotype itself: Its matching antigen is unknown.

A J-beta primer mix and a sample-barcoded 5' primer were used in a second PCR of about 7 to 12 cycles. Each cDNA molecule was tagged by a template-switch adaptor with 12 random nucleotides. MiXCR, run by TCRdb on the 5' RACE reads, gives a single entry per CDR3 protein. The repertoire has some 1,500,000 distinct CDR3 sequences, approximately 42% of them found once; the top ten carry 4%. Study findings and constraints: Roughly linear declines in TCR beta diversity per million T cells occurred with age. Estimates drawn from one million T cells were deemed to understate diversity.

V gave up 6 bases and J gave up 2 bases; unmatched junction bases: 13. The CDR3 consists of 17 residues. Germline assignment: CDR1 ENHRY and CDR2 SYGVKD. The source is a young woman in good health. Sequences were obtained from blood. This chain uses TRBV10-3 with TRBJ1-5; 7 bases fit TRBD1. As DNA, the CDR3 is TGTGCCATCAGGGAAAGACAGGGCGACGGCGGCAATCAGCCCCAGCATTTT. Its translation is CAIRERQGDGGNQPQHF.